The next 16 T cell receptor beta chains were all read from a single sample in a study of vaccination effects on CD4 cells after COVID-19. Under the ViraFEST assay, PBMC were stimulated with viral peptide pools so that antigen-specific CD4+ T cells expanded. Sequencing was performed afterwards. When 10 to 11 days of culture had elapsed, CD4+ T cells were isolated. Participants received two doses of either the BNT162b2 or mRNA-1273 vaccine. Their antigens are not known. TCRdb's table, derived via immunoSEQ multiplex PCR, lists solely in-frame clones and lacks some. In the table there are roughly 70,000 clones, just under 75% of which are singletons. Sequencing was performed on CD4+ T cells from PBMCs cultured with HCoV-229E spike peptides, taken after COVID-19 vaccination. The source of these receptors is a human donor who received a COVID-19 vaccine.

This sequence joins TRBV5-8 and TRBJ2-3, with a possible D match to TRBD2 (6 bases). V lost 7 bases to trimming and J lost 6 bases, with 21 bases between them. The length of the CDR3 is 15 residues. Germline V gene sequence: CDR1 SGHTS, CDR2 YDEGEE. As DNA, the CDR3 is TGTGCCAGCCCACACCTCTTTCGGGGGAGTGATACGCAGTATTTT. Its protein is CASPHLFRGSDTQYF.

The J gene is TRBJ2-1, the V gene TRBV19; no clear D. V was shortened by 7 bases and J by 2 bases, with 12 bases between the two germline ends. CDR3 length: 14 amino acids. Germline CDR1 is LNHDA and CDR2 is SQIVND (reference sequence). The CDR3 DNA sequence: TGTGCCAGTACTTACAGTAATACCTACAATGAGCAGTTCTTC. The encoded protein is CASTYSNTYNEQFF.

The chain combines TRBV6-2 or TRBV6-3 with TRBJ2-3, with D uncertain. Germline assignment: CDR1 MNHEY and CDR2 SVGEGT. The CDR3 is made up of 15 amino acids. Trimming stripped 2 bases from V and 4 bases from J, with 13 bases between. Here the CDR3 reads CASSYALVGSDTQYF. The CDR3 DNA follows: TGTGCCAGCAGTTACGCTCTAGTCGGGTCAGATACGCAGTATTTT.

The chain uses TRBV29-1 and TRBJ2-3; D is ambiguous. V lost 3 bases and J lost 2, with 6 bases in between. The CDR3 is made up of 12 amino acids. Germline V gene data show CDR1 as SQVTM and CDR2 as ANQGSEA. This chain's CDR3 is CSVDSTTDTQYF. The CDR3 region has the DNA TGCAGCGTTGATTCCACCACAGATACGCAGTATTTT.

The chain couples TRBV30 to TRBJ2-3, with 9 bases matching TRBD2. This CDR3 contains 15 residues. Germline V gene lookup returns CDR1 GTSNPN and CDR2 SVGIG (reference sequence). V gave up 1 base and J gave up 3 bases; unmatched junction bases: 5. CDR3: CAWSAGTSPTDTQYF. The CDR3, as DNA: TGTGCCTGGAGTGCGGGGACTAGCCCGACAGATACGCAGTATTTT.

The chain links TRBV5-6 to TRBJ1-3; 7 positions agree with TRBD1. CDR3 length: 16 residues. Trimming took 4 bases from V and 3 from J; bases not matched to a gene: 10. In germline, CDR1 is SGHDT, CDR2 YYEEEE. The CDR3 region has the DNA TGTGCCAGCAGCCAGGGACAGCTAAGACTTGGAAACACCATATATTTT. Residues: CASSQGQLRLGNTIYF.

This clone was counted a few times. The chain recombines TRBV6-2 or TRBV6-3 with TRBJ1-5; 9 positions match TRBD1. Germline assignment: CDR1 MNHEY and CDR2 SVGEGT. CDR3 length equals 15 residues. Losses at the gene ends were 4 bases for V and 3 bases for J; bases not matched to a gene: 4. The CDR3 DNA follows: TGTGCCAGCAGTTCCGGGACAGGGCTCAATCAGCCCCAGCATTTT. It specifies CASSSGTGLNQPQHF.

This rearrangement joins TRBV6-1 to TRBJ1-1; 7 bases are a match to TRBD1. CDR3 length: 13 amino acids. Germline assignment: CDR1 MNHNS and CDR2 SASEGT. After removal of 3 bases from V and 3 bases from J, the junction contained 1 base not matched to a gene. The DNA of the CDR3 is TGTGCCAGCAGTGACAGGGGGTACACTGAAGCTTTCTTT. Residues: CASSDRGYTEAFF.

V gene TRBV21-1 combines with J gene TRBJ2-7. TRBV21-1 is given as a pseudogene. The CDR3 is 16 amino acids. DNA for the CDR3: TGTGCCAGCAGCAAAGATAGGGGGGACAACTCCTACGAGCAGTACGTC. It codes for CASSKDRGDNSYEQYV.

The rearrangement joins TRBV3-1 (or the pseudogene TRBV3-2) to TRBJ1-1, with unresolved D. The CDR3 loop spans 15 amino acids. V was trimmed by 3 bases and J by 0 bases, leaving 11 bases between them. From germline, CDR1 is LGHDT and CDR2 YNNKEL (reference sequence). The CDR3 nucleotides read TGTGCCAGCAGCCATGGATATGGAGTGAACACTGAAGCTTTCTTT. It translates to CASSHGYGVNTEAFF.

The count of this clone is one. The V and J genes are TRBV5-6 and TRBJ1-4; D might be TRBD1 (5 bases). Germline V lookup: CDR1 SGHDT, CDR2 YYEEEE. The germline V and J ends were trimmed by 7 bases and 0 bases, with 13 bases remaining between them. This CDR3 contains 15 residues. CDR3 protein: CASENWGATNEKLFF. In DNA form, the CDR3 reads TGTGCCAGCGAAAATTGGGGGGCAACTAATGAAAAACTGTTTTTT.

This clone occurred once. The chain has TRBV7-3 and TRBJ2-5; 12 nucleotides align to TRBD2. Germline CDR1 is SGHTA and CDR2 is FQGTGA. V lost 1 base and J lost 2; bases outside the gene matches: 8. This CDR3 spans 18 amino acids. This CDR3 reads CASSLNPPGTSGQETQYF. The CDR3 DNA reads as TGTGCCAGCAGCTTAAATCCCCCCGGGACTAGCGGGCAAGAGACCCAGTACTTC.

The chain couples TRBV3-1 (or the pseudogene TRBV3-2) to TRBJ1-5; possibly TRBD1 for D (6 bases). The germline V gene has CDR1 LGHDT and CDR2 YNNKEL (reference sequence). Trimming removed 3 bases at V and 7 bases at J, with 10 bases between. This CDR3 contains 13 residues. CDR3 sequence: CASSHRGVQPQHF. The CDR3 nucleotides read TGTGCCAGCAGCCACAGGGGAGTCCAGCCCCAGCATTTT.

The chain couples TRBV19 to TRBJ2-2; D not certain. The CDR3 is 14 residues long. Trimming took 4 bases from V and 0 from J, leaving 6 bases between them. CDR1 and CDR2 from the germline V gene are LNHDA and SQIVND (reference sequence). The CDR3 sequence: CASSRQPNTGELFF. For the CDR3, the DNA is TGTGCCAGTAGTAGGCAGCCGAACACCGGGGAGCTGTTTTTT.

This clone appeared a few times. The chain couples TRBV4-2 to TRBJ2-3; TRBD2 matches 7 bases. The CDR3 is 15 residues long. V lost 2 bases to trimming and J lost 6 bases; unmatched junction nucleotides: 8. Germline CDR1 reads LGHNA; CDR2 reads YNFKEQ. CDR3: CASSQRSSGRDTQYF. In DNA, the CDR3 is TGTGCCAGCAGCCAAAGGTCTAGCGGACGGGATACGCAGTATTTT.

This rearrangement joins TRBV3-1 (or the pseudogene TRBV3-2) to TRBJ2-7; D gene ambiguous. V was cut by 3 bases and J by 3 bases, with 9 bases left in between. The CDR3 spans 13 residues. The germline CDR1 and CDR2 sequences are LGHDT and YNNKEL (reference sequence). The CDR3 DNA is TGTGCCAGCAGCCAGTTTCAGCACTACGAGCAGTACGTC. It codes for CASSQFQHYEQYV.